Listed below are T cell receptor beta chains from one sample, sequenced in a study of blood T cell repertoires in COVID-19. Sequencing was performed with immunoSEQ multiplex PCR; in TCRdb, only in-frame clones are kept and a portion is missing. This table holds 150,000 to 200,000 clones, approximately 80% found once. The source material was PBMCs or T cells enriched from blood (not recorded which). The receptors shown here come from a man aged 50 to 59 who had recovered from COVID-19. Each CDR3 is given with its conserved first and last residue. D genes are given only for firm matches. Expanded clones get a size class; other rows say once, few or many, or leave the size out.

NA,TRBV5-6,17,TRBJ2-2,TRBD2,CASSSTSGGAGTGELFF,TGTGCCAGCAGCTCGACTAGCGGGGGGGCCGGCACCGGGGAGCTGTTTTTT
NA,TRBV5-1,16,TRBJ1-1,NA,CASSLAFRGGGTEAFF,TGCGCCAGCAGCTTGGCGTTCCGGGGCGGGGGCACTGAAGCTTTCTTT
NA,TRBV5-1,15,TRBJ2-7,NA,CASSPEGRSSYEQYF,TGCGCCAGCAGCCCTGAGGGGAGGAGCTCCTACGAGCAGTACTTC
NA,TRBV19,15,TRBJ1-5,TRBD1,CASSIDRAPSQPQHF,TGTGCCAGTAGTATCGACAGGGCCCCCAGTCAGCCCCAGCATTTT
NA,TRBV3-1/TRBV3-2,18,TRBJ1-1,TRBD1,CASSQTGTAIPSLGYAFF,TGTGCCAGCAGCCAAACCGGGACAGCGATTCCTAGTTTAGGGTATGCTTTCTTT
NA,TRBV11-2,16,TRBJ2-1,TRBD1,CASSRGPGQGYNEQFF,TGTGCCAGCAGCCGAGGACCGGGACAGGGCTACAATGAGCAGTTCTTC
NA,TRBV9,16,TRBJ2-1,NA,CASSVGVRGFENEQFF,TGTGCCAGCAGCGTAGGTGTCAGGGGTTTTGAGAATGAGCAGTTCTTC
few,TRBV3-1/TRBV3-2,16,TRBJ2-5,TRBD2,CASSQGASGVQETQYF,TGTGCCAGCAGCCAAGGGGCTAGCGGGGTCCAAGAGACCCAGTACTTC
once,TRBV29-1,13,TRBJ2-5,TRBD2,CSAPSGGGGTQYF,TGCAGCGCCCCGTCGGGGGGTGGTGGGACCCAGTACTTC
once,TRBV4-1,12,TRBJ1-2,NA,CASSQDYSGYTF,TGCGCCAGCAGCCAAGATTATAGTGGCTACACCTTC
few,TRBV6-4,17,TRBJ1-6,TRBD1,CASSDPSRGLASSPLHF,TGTGCCAGCAGTGACCCTTCCAGGGGGCTCGCGAGTTCACCCCTCCACTTT
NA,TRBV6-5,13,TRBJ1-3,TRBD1,CASRRQGGDTIYF,TGTGCCAGCAGGAGACAGGGGGGAGACACCATATATTTT
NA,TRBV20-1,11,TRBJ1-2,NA,CSARDQAGYTF,TGCAGTGCTAGAGATCAGGCTGGCTACACCTTC
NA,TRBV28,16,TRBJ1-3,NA,CASSRPLGGSGNTIYF,TGTGCCAGCAGTCGACCGTTGGGGGGCTCTGGAAACACCATATATTTT
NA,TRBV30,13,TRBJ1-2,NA,CAWSVRGAYGYTF,TGTGCCTGGAGTGTACGGGGGGCCTATGGCTACACCTTC
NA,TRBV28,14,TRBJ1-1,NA,CASSSGLSGGRAFF,TGTGCCAGCAGCTCAGGACTGTCCGGGGGGCGGGCTTTCTTT
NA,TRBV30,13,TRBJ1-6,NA,CAWSTRQNSPLHF,TGTGCCTGGAGTACTCGACAAAATTCACCCCTCCACTTT
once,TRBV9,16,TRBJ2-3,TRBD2,CASSVGASGSTDTQYF,TGTGCCAGCAGCGTAGGCGCTAGCGGGAGCACAGATACGCAGTATTTT
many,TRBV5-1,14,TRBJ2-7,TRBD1,CASSPGTGRVEQYF,TGCGCCAGCAGCCCCGGGACAGGACGGGTCGAGCAGTACTTC
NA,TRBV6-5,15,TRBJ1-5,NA,CASSPQKGSNQPQHF,TGTGCCAGCAGCCCCCAGAAGGGGAGCAATCAGCCCCAGCATTTT
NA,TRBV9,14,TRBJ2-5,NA,CASSVLDNQETQYF,TGTGCCAGCAGCGTACTGGACAACCAAGAGACCCAGTACTTC
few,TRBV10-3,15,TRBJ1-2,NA,CAISESAGYNYGYTF,TGTGCCATCAGTGAGTCAGCAGGTTATAACTATGGCTACACCTTC
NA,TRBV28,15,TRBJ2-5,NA,CASSLEDRLQETQYF,TGTGCCAGCAGTCTTGAAGACAGGCTCCAAGAGACCCAGTACTTC
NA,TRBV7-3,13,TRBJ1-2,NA,CASSDSTNYGYTF,TGTGCCAGCAGCGACTCAACTAACTATGGCTACACCTTC
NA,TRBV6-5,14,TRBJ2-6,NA,CASRGVAGANVLTF,TGTGCCAGTAGGGGCGTCGCTGGGGCCAACGTCCTGACTTTC
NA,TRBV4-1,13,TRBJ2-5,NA,CASSQDRGETQYF,TGCGCCAGCAGCCAAGATCGAGGGGAGACCCAGTACTTC
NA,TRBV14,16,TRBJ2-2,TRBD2,CASSLLAGAATGELFF,TGTGCCAGCAGCCTACTAGCGGGGGCGGCCACCGGGGAGCTGTTTTTT
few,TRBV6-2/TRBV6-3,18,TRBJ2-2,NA,CASSYPPFGTLNTGELFF,TGTGCCAGCAGTTACCCACCTTTCGGGACACTGAACACCGGGGAGCTGTTTTTT
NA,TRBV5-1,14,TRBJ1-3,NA,CASSLDRVGNTIYF,TGCGCCAGCAGCTTGGACAGGGTTGGAAACACCATATATTTT
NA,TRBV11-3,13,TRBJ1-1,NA,CASSLGTRGEAFF,TGTGCCAGCAGCTTAGGCACCAGGGGTGAAGCTTTCTTT
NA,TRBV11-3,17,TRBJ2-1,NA,CASSLDQGGGAWNEQFF,TGTGCCAGCAGCTTAGATCAGGGAGGGGGGGCTTGGAATGAGCAGTTCTTC
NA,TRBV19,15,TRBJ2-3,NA,CASSPGFGATDTQYF,TGTGCCAGTAGCCCAGGGTTTGGGGCCACAGATACGCAGTATTTT
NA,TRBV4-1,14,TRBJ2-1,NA,CASSQISRNNEQFF,TGCGCCAGCAGCCAAATATCGAGGAACAATGAGCAGTTCTTC
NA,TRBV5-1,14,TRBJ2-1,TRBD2,CASSLVSGGNEQFF,TGCGCCAGCAGCTTGGTTAGCGGGGGAAATGAGCAGTTCTTC
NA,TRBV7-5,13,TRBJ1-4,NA,CVRSLVPNGKLFF,TGTGTCAGAAGCTTAGTACCTAACGGAAAACTGTTTTTT
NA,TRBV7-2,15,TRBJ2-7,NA,CASSPDGGGFYEQYF,TGTGCCAGCAGCCCAGATGGAGGAGGGTTCTACGAGCAGTACTTC
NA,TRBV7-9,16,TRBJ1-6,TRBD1,CASSLETTGGLSPLHF,TGTGCCAGCAGCTTAGAGACGACAGGGGGCTTGTCACCCCTCCACTTT
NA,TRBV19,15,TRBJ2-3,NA,CASSIGTLSTDTQYF,TGTGCCAGTAGTATTGGGACACTAAGCACAGATACGCAGTATTTT
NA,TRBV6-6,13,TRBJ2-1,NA,CASSYPEYNEQFF,TGTGCCAGCAGTTACCCAGAATACAATGAGCAGTTCTTC
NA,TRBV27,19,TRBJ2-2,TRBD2,CASSLWAPRTSGRPGELFF,TGTGCCAGCAGTTTATGGGCCCCCAGGACTAGCGGGCGGCCCGGGGAGCTGTTTTTT
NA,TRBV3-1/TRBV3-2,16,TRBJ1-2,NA,CASSQVSSIANYGYTF,TGTGCCAGCAGCCAAGTTTCTAGTATAGCTAACTATGGCTACACCTTC
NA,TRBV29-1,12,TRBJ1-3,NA,CSAQASGNTIYF,TGCAGCGCACAGGCCTCTGGAAACACCATATATTTT
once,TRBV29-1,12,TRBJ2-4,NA,CSVAGMGNIQYF,TGCAGCGTTGCAGGGATGGGTAACATTCAGTACTTC
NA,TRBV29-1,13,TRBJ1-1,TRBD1,CRVDRQGLTEAFF,TGCAGAGTTGACCGACAGGGACTCACTGAAGCTTTCTTT